This TCR beta chain comes out of a study of control samples from healthy donors and cancer patients. This CDR3 has 18 amino acids. J was trimmed by 5 bases and V by 2 bases; bases with no gene match: 13. CDR1 and CDR2 (germline): MNHEY, SVGEGT. Concerning this clone itself: Other DNA variants within this sample encode the same CDR3.

Libraries were prepared by immunoSEQ multiplex PCR; TCRdb keeps only in-frame clonotypes and omits some of them. This table has 100,000 to 150,000 clones, 91% appearing once. The sequence derives from a woman aged 18-30 years in good health. The J gene is TRBJ2-2, the V gene TRBV6-2 or TRBV6-3; 8 nucleotides agree with TRBD2. The sample consisted of blood. In DNA, the CDR3 is TGTGCCAGCAGTTACATCTCGGGCGGGGGGCTGTATACCGGGGAGCTGTTTTTT. This gives the protein CASSYISGGGLYTGELFF.